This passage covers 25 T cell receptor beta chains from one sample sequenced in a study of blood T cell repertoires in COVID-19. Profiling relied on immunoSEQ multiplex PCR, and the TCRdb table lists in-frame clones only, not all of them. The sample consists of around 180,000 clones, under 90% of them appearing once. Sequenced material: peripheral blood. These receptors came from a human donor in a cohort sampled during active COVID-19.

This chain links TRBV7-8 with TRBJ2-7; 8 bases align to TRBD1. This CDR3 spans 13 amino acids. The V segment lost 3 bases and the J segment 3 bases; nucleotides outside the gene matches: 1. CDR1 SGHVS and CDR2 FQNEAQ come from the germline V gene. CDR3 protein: CASSLGTGYEQYF. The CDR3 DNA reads TGTGCCAGCAGCTTGGGGACAGGCTACGAGCAGTACTTC.

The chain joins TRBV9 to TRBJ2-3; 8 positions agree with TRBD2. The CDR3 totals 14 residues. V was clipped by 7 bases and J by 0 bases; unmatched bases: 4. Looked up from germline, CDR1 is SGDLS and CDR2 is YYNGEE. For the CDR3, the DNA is TGTGCCAGCGGCGAGCGGGGGAGCACAGATACGCAGTATTTT. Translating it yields CASGERGSTDTQYF.

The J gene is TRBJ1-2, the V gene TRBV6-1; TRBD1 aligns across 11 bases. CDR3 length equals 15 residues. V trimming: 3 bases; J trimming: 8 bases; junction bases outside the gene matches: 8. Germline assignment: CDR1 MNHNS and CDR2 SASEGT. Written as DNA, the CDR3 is TGTGCCAGCAGTGAGTGGGACAGGGGGATTATAGGCTACACCTTC. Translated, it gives CASSEWDRGIIGYTF.

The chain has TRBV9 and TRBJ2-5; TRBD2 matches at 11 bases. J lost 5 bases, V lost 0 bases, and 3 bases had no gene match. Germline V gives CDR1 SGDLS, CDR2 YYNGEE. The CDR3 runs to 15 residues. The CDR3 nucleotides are TGTGCCAGCAGCGTAGTAGCGGGGGGGCTCGAGACCCAGTACTTC. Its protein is CASSVVAGGLETQYF.

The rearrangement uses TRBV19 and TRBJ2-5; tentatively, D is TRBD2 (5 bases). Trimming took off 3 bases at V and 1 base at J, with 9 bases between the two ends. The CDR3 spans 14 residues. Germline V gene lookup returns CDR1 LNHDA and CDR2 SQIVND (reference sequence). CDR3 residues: CASSMSGFQETQYF. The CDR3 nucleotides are TGTGCCAGTAGTATGTCGGGGTTCCAAGAGACCCAGTACTTC. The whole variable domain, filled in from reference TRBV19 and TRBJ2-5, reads DGGITQSPKYLFRKEGQNVTLSCEQNLNHDAMYWYRQDPGQGLRLIYYSQIVNDFQKGDIAEGYSVSREKKESFPLTVTSAQKNPTAFYLCASSMSGFQETQYFGPGTRLLVL.

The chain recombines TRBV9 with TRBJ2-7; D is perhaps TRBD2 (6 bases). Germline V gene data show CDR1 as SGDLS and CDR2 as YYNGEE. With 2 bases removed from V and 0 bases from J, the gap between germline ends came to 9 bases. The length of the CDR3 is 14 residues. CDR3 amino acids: CASSVTGASYEQYF. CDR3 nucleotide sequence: TGTGCCAGCAGCGTGACGGGAGCCTCCTACGAGCAGTACTTC.

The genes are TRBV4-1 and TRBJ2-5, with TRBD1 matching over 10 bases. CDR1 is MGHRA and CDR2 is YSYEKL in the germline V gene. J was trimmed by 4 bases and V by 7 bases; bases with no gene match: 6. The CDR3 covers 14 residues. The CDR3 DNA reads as TGCGCCAGCACCCCGGGACAGGGGAGAGAGACCCAGTACTTC. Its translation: CASTPGQGRETQYF.

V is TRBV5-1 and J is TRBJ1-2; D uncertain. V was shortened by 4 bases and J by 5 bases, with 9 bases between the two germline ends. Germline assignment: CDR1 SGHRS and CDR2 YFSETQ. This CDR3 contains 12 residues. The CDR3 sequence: CASSPDFYGYTF. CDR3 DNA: TGCGCCAGCAGCCCCGACTTTTATGGCTACACCTTC.

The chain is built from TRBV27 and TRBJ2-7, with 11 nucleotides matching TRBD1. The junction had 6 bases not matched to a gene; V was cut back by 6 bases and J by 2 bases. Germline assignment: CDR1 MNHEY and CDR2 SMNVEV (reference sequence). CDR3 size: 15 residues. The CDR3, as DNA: TGTGCCAGCAGACCGGGACAGGGGGTCGCCTACGAGCAGTACTTC. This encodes CASRPGQGVAYEQYF.

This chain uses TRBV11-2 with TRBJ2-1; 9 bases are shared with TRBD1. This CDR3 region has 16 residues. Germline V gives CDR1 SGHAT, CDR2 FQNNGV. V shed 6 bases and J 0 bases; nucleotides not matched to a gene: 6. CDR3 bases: TGTGCCAGCAGAAGGACAGGGGTTCGCTCCTACAATGAGCAGTTCTTC. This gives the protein CASRRTGVRSYNEQFF.

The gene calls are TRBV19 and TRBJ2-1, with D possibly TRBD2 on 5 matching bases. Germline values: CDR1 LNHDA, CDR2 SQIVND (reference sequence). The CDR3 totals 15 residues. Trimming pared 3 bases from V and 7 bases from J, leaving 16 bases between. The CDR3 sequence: CASSIQGRGRNEQFF. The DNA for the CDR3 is TGTGCCAGTAGTATTCAAGGGCGAGGGAGAAATGAGCAGTTCTTC.

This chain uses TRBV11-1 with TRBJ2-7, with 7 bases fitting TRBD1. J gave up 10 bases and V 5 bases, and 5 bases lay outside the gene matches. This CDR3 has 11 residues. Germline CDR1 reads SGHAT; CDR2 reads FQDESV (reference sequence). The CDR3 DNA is TGTGCCAGCAGCACCCGACAGGGACAGTACTTC. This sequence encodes CASSTRQGQYF.

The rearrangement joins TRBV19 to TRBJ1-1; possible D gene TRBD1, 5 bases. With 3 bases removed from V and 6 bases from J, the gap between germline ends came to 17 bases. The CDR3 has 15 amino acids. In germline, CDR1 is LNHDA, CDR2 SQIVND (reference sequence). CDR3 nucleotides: TGTGCCAGTAGTATGGGTGAGGCAGGGTGGGCTGAAGCTTTCTTT. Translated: CASSMGEAGWAEAFF.

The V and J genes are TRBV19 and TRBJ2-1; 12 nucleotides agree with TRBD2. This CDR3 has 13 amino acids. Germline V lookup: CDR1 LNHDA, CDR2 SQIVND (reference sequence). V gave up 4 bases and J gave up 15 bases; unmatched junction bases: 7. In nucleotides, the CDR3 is TGTGCCAGTAGTACCTACCTAGCGGGGGGGCGGTTCTTC. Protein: CASSTYLAGGRFF.

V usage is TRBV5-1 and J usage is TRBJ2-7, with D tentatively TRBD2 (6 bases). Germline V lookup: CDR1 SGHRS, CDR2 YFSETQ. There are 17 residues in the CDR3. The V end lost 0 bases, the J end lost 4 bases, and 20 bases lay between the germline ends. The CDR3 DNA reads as TGCGCCAGCAGCTTGGCCGAGACGAGTGGGGGAGGTTACGAGCAGTACTTC. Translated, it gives CASSLAETSGGGYEQYF.

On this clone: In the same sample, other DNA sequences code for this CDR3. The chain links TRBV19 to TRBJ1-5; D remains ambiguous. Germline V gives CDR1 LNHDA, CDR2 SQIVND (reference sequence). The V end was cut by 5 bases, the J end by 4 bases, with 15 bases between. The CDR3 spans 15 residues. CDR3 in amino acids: CASSARGTSNQPQHF. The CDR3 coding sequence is TGTGCCAGTAGTGCCCGGGGTACGAGTAATCAGCCCCAGCATTTT.

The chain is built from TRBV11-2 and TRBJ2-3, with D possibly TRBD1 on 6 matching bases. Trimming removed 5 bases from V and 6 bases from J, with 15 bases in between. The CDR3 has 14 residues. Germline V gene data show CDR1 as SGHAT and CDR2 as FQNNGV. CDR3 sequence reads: CASSQTGGVDTQYF. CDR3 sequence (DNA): TGTGCCAGCAGCCAGACAGGAGGAGTGGATACGCAGTATTTT.

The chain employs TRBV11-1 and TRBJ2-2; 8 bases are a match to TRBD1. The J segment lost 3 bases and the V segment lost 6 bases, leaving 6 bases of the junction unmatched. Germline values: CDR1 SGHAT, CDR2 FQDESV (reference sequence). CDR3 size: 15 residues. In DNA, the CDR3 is TGTGCCAGCAGTTCCCAGGGGGCAGACACCGGGGAGCTGTTTTTT. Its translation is CASSSQGADTGELFF.

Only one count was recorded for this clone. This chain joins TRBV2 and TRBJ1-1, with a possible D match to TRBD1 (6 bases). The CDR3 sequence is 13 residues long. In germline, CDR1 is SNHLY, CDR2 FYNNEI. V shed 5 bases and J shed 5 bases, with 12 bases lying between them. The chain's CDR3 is CASSTGSWTEAFF. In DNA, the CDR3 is TGTGCCAGCAGTACAGGGAGCTGGACTGAAGCTTTCTTT.

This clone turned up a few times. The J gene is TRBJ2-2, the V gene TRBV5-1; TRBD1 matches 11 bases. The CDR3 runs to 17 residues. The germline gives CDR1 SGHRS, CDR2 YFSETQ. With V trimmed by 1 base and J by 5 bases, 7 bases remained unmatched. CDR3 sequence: CASSLRTGTGGTGELFF. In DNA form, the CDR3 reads TGCGCCAGCAGCTTGCGCACCGGGACAGGGGGAACCGGGGAGCTGTTTTTT.

The CDR3 loop reads CASREKVDRDEQYF. For the CDR3, the DNA is TGTGCCAGCAGAGAAAAGGTTGACAGGGACGAGCAGTACTTC. The V gene is TRBV2, the J gene TRBJ2-7; 7 nucleotides match TRBD1. The V and J ends lost 6 bases and 5 bases, in that order; junction bases with no gene match: 10. The CDR3 sequence is 14 residues long. Per germline, CDR1 SNHLY and CDR2 FYNNEI.

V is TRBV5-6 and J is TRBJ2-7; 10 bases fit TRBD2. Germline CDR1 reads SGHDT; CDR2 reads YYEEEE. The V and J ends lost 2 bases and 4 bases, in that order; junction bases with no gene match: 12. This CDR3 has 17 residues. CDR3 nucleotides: TGTGCCAGCAGCTTACTAGGGGCTAGCGGGGGCCTATACGAGCAGTACTTC. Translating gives CASSLLGASGGLYEQYF.

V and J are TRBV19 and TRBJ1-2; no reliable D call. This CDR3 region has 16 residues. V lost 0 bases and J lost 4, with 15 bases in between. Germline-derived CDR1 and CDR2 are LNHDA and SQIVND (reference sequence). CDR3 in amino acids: CASSIEPMGATYGYTF. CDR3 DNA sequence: TGTGCCAGTAGTATAGAGCCTATGGGAGCCACCTATGGCTACACCTTC.

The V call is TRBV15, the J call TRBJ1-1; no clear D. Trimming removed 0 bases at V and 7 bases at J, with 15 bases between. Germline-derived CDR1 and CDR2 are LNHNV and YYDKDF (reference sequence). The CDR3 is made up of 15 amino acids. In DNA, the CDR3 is TGTGCCACCAGCAGAGAGTACGGGGTTGTCAATGAAGCTTTCTTT. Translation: CATSREYGVVNEAFF.

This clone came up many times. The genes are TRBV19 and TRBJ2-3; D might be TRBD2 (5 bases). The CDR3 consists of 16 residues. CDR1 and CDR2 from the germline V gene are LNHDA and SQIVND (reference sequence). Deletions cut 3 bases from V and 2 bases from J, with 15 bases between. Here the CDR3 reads CASSMRGNPHTDTQYF. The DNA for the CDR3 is TGTGCCAGTAGTATGCGAGGGAACCCACACACAGATACGCAGTATTTT.